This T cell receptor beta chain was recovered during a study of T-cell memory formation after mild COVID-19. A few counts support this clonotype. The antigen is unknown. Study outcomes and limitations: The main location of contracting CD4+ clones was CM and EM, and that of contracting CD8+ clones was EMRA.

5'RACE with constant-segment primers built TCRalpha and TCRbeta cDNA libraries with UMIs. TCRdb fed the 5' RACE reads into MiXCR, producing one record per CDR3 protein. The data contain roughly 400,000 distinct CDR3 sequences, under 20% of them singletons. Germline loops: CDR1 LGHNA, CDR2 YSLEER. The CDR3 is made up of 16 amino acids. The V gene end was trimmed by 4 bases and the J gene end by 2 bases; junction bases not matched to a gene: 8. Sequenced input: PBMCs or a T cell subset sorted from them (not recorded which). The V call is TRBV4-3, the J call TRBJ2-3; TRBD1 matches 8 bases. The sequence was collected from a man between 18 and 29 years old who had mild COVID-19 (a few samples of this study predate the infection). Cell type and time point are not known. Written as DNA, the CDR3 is TGCGCCAGCAGCCTATGGGGACAGGACCTCACAGATACGCAGTATTTT. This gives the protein CASSLWGQDLTDTQYF.